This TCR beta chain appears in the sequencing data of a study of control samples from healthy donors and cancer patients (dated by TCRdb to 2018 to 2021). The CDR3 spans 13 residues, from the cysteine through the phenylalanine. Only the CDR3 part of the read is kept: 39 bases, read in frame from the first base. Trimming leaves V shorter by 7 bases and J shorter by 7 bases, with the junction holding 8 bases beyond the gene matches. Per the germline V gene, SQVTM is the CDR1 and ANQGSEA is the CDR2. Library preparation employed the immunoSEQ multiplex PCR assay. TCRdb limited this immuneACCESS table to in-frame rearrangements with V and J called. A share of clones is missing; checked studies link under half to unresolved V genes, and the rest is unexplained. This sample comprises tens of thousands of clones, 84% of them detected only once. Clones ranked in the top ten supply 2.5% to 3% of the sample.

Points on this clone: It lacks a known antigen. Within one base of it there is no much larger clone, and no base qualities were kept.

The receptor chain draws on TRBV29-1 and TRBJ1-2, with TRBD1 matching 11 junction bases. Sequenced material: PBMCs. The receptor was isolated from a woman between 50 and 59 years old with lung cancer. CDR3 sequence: CSGTGQGERGYTF. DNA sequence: TGCAGCGGTACGGGACAGGGGGAACGTGGCTACACCTTC.